Listed below are T cell receptor beta chains from one sample, sequenced in a study of blood T cell repertoires in COVID-19. Some clones are missing from TCRdb's copy, which holds only in-frame ones; the method was immunoSEQ multiplex PCR. The sample comprises 55,000 to 95,000 clones, roughly 80% of which are singletons, and less than 2% rests with the top ten. Sequenced: peripheral blood. The receptors shown here come from a woman in her sixties with acute or convalescent COVID-19. The CDR3 runs from the conserved cysteine through the conserved F or W. The D gene is left open where the match is weak. Size is omitted from some rows. Given values are once, few, many or a class for expanded clones.

DNA: TGTGCCAGCAGACACGAGACAGGGACGAACACTGAAGCTTTCTTT; CDR3: CASRHETGTNTEAFF; J: TRBJ1-1; size: once; V: TRBV7-9; D: TRBD1
DNA: TGTGCCAGCAGCTTAACGGGACAGGGAAAAGATGAGCAGTTCTTC; CDR3: CASSLTGQGKDEQFF; J: TRBJ2-1; size: -; V: TRBV7-9; D: TRBD1
DNA: TGTGCCACCAGCAGAAGCGGGAGTGGCTACACCGGGGAGCTGTTTTTT; CDR3: CATSRSGSGYTGELFF; J: TRBJ2-2; size: -; V: TRBV15; D: TRBD2
DNA: TGTGCCACCAGCTTTACAGGGTATTTCTCAGATACGCAGTATTTT; CDR3: CATSFTGYFSDTQYF; J: TRBJ2-3; size: -; V: TRBV15; D: -
DNA: TGTGCCAGCAGCTCCCCGGGACTAGCGGGGCCGACCCCCCTCAATGAGCAGTTCTTC; CDR3: CASSSPGLAGPTPLNEQFF; J: TRBJ2-1; size: -; V: TRBV7-2; D: TRBD2
DNA: TGTGCCAGTAGTCCAAATCGGTTGCTCAATCAGCCCCAGCATTTT; CDR3: CASSPNRLLNQPQHF; J: TRBJ1-5; size: -; V: TRBV19; D: -
DNA: TGTGCCAGCAGTACCCGGACACGAGAGCAAGAGACCCAGTACTTC; CDR3: CASSTRTREQETQYF; J: TRBJ2-5; size: -; V: TRBV6-5; D: -
DNA: TGTGCCAGCATAGATAGCGGGATATCAAATGAGCAGTTCTTC; CDR3: CASIDSGISNEQFF; J: TRBJ2-1; size: -; V: TRBV2; D: TRBD2
DNA: TGTGCCATCAGTGAGACAAAACAGGGGGCGGGGGAGACCCAGTACTTC; CDR3: CAISETKQGAGETQYF; J: TRBJ2-5; size: -; V: TRBV10-3; D: TRBD1
DNA: TGTGCCAGCAGTCTGGGACTAGCGGGAAACTTTGAGCAGTACTTC; CDR3: CASSLGLAGNFEQYF; J: TRBJ2-7; size: -; V: TRBV27; D: TRBD2